This T cell receptor beta chain is from a study of blood T cell repertoires in COVID-19. Looking at the study overall: There were acute and convalescent COVID-19 samples, and they came from the United States, Italy and Spain.

Germline V gene sequence: CDR1 SGHRS, CDR2 YFSETQ. Trimming left V 3 bases short and J 5 bases short, with 5 bases between. The CDR3 is made up of 11 amino acids. Original processing notes: The authors estimated nucleated cell counts from reference gene primer amplification. Clones were sequenced by immunoSEQ multiplex PCR, and TCRdb holds only the in-frame ones, with some missing. D and trimming were read from the DNA, whereas the V and J calls and clone size are those reported in that table. The table has roughly 270,000 clones, around 85% seen once. The sequenced material came from PBMCs or T cells enriched from blood (not recorded which). The rearrangement links TRBV5-1 to TRBJ2-5; D not certain. The source of this sequence is a woman aged 50 to 65 who had recovered from COVID-19. CDR3 amino acids: CASSYGETQYF. The CDR3, as DNA: TGCGCCAGCAGCTACGGGGAGACCCAGTACTTC.